The clone carrying this TCR beta chain has a count of ten or more. Its cognate antigen is unknown. This record belongs to a study of T cells in Graves' hyperthyroidism and ophthalmopathy. The CDR3 runs to 13 residues. V was clipped by 0 bases and J by 7 bases, with 9 bases between them. Germline V gene lookup returns CDR1 MNHEY and CDR2 SMNVEV (reference sequence). RNA transcripts gave rise to amplified TCR beta CDR3 regions. The HTBI primer set drove a first-round RT-PCR of the TCR CDR3. In TCRdb, the multiplex PCR reads were re-called with MiXCR into one record per CDR3 protein. This table has some 760,000 distinct CDR3 sequences, 14% appearing once. Findings and limits, study-wide: Clonotypes that were expanded in thyroid above 0.001 mostly appeared in blood too. The model identified upcoming ophthalmopathy a median approximately six months ahead of onset.

The receptor was derived from a woman younger than 30 with Graves' hyperthyroidism. The chain links TRBV27 to TRBJ1-1, with D uncertain. Sequencing used blood. In DNA form, the CDR3 reads TGTGCCAGCAGTTTATCTCCTGCGGGTGAAGCTTTCTTT. This translates into CASSLSPAGEAFF.